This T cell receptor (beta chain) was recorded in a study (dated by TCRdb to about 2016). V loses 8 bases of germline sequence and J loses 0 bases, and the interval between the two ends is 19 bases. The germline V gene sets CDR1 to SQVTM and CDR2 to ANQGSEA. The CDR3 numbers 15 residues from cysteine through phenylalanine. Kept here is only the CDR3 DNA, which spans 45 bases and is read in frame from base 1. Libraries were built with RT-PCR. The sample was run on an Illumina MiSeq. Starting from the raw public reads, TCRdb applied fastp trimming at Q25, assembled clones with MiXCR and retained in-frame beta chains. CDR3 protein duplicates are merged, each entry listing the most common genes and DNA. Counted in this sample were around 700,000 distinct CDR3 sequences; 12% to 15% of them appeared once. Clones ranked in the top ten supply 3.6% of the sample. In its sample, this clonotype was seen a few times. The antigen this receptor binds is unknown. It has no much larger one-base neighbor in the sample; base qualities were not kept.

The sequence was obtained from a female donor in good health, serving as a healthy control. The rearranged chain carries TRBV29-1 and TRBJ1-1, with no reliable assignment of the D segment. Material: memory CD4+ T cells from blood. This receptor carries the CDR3 CSTWEGWGMNTEAFF. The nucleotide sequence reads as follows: TGCAGCACTTGGGAGGGTTGGGGAATGAACACTGAAGCTTTCTTT.